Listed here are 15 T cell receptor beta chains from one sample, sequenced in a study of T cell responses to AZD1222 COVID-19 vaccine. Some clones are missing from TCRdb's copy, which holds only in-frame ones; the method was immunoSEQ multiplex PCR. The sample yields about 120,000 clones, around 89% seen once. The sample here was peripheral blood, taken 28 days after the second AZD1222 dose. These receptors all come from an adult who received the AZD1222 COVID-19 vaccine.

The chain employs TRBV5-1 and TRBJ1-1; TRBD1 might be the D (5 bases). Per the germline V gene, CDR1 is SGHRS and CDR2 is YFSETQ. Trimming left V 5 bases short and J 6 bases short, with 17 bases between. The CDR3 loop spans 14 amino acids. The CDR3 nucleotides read TGCGCCAGCAGAAGCGGTGGGGGGGACCCTGAAGCTTTCTTT. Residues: CASRSGGGDPEAFF.

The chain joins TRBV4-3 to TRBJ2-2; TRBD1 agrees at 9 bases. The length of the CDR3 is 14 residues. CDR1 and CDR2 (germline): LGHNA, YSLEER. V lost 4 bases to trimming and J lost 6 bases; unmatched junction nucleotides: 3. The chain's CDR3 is CASSLDRGAGELFF. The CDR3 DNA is TGCGCCAGCAGCCTTGACAGGGGGGCCGGGGAGCTGTTTTTT.

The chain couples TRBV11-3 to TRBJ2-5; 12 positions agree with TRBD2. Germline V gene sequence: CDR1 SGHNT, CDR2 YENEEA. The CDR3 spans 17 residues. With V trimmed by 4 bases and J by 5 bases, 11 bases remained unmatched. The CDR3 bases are TGTGCCAGCAGCTCCTACGGCCGGACTAGCGGGGAGGAGACCCAGTACTTC. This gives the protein CASSSYGRTSGEETQYF.

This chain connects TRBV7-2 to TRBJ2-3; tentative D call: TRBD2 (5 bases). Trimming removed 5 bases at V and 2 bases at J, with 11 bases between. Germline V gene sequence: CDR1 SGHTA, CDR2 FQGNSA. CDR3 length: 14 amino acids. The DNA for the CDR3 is TGTGCCAGCAGCCTCGGACTGGCCACAGATACGCAGTATTTT. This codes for CASSLGLATDTQYF. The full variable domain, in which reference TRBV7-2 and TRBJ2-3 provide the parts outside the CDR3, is GAGVSQSPSNKVTEKGKDVELRCDPISGHTALYWYRQSLGQGLEFLIYFQGNSAPDKSGLPSDRFSAERTGGSVSTLTIQRTQQEDSAVYLCASSLGLATDTQYFGPGTRLTVL.

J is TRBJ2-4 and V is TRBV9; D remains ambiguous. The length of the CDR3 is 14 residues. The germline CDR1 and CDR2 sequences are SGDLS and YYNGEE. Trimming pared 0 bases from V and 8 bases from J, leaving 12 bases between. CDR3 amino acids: CASSVDVGPDIQYF. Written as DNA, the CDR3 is TGTGCCAGCAGCGTAGACGTCGGCCCGGACATTCAGTACTTC.

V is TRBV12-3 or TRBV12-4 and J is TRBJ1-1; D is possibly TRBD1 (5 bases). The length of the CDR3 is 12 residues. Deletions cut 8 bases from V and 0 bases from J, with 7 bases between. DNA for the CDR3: TGTGCCAGCGGGACGGTGAACACTGAAGCTTTCTTT. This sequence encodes CASGTVNTEAFF.

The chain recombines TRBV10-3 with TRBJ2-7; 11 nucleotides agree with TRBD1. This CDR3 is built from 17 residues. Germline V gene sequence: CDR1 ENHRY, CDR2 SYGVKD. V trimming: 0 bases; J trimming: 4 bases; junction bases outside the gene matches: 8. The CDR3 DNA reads TGTGCCATCAGTGAGTCCTCCGGGACAGGGGGTAGGTACGAGCAGTACTTC. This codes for CAISESSGTGGRYEQYF.

This chain's CDR3 is CAVSPGSAETQYF. The CDR3 bases are TGTGCCGTTTCCCCAGGGTCCGCAGAGACCCAGTACTTC. V is TRBV5-4 and J is TRBJ2-5; D is perhaps TRBD1 (5 bases). The V gene's germline CDR1 is SGHNT and CDR2 YYREEE (reference sequence). V dropped 10 bases and J dropped 4 bases, with 17 bases sitting between them. The CDR3 extends over 13 amino acids.

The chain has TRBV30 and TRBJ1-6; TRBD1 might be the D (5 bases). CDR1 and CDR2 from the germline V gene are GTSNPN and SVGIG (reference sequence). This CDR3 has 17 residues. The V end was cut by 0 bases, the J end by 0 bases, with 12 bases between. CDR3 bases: TGTGCCTGGAGTGTAGTCAGGACAAGCTCCTATAATTCACCCCTCCACTTT. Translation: CAWSVVRTSSYNSPLHF. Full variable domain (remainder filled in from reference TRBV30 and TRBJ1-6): SQTIHQWPATLVQPVGSPLSLECTVEGTSNPNLYWYRQAAGRGLQLLFYSVGIGQISSEVPQNLSASRPQDRQFILSSKKLLLSDSGFYLCAWSVVRTSSYNSPLHFGNGTRLTVT.

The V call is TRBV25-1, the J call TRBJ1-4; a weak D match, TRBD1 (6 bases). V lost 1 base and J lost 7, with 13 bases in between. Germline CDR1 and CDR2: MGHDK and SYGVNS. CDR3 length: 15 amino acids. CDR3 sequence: CASSESWGGTEKLFF. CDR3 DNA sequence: TGTGCCAGCAGTGAATCTTGGGGGGGCACTGAAAAACTGTTTTTT.

The CDR3 sequence is CASSLGVHQPQHF. The CDR3, as DNA: TGTGCCAGCAGCCTAGGGGTGCATCAGCCCCAGCATTTT. This chain joins TRBV28 and TRBJ1-5; D is possibly TRBD1 (5 bases). The CDR3 contains 13 residues. Trimming cost V 6 bases and J 5 bases, with 11 bases left between them. Germline V gene sequence: CDR1 MDHEN, CDR2 SYDVKM. Supplemented by reference TRBV28 and TRBJ1-5, the full variable domain reads DVKVTQSSRYLVKRTGEKVFLECVQDMDHENMFWYRQDPGLGLRLIYFSYDVKMKEKGDIPEGYSVSREKKERFSLILESASTNQTSMYLCASSLGVHQPQHFGDGTRLSIL.

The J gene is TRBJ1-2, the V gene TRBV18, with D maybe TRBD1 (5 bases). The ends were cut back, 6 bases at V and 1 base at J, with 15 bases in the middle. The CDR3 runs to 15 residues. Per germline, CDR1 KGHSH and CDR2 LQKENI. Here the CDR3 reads CASSEDILLNYGYTF. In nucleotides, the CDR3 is TGTGCCAGCTCGGAGGACATCTTACTTAACTATGGCTACACCTTC.

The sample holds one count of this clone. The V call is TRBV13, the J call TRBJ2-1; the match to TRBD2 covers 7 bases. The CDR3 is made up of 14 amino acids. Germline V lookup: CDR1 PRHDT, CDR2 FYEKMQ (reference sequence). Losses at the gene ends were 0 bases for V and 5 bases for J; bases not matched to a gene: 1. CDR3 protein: CASSLGLADNEQFF. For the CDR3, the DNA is TGTGCCAGCAGCTTAGGGCTAGCGGACAATGAGCAGTTCTTC.

CDR3 DNA: TGTGCCAGCAGCGCAAGACTTAACCAAGATACGCAGTATTTT. Its protein product is CASSARLNQDTQYF. The chain links TRBV7-8 to TRBJ2-3; no definite D call. Germline values: CDR1 SGHVS, CDR2 FQNEAQ. V was shortened by 5 bases and J by 5 bases, with 14 bases between the two germline ends. The CDR3 is made up of 14 amino acids.

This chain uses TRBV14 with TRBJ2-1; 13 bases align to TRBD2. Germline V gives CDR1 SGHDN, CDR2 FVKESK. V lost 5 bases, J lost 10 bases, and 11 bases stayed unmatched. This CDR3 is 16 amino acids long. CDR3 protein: CASSNPGLAGIREQFF. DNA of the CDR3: TGTGCCAGCAGCAACCCGGGACTAGCGGGAATAAGGGAGCAGTTCTTC.